This T cell receptor (beta chain) is drawn from a study of CXCR3-negative and CXCR3-positive naive CD8 T cells (dated by TCRdb to the late 2010s). Some background on the complete study: In total, 110 million to 150 million TRB reads were obtained, corresponding to roughly 1.5 +/- 0.3 million reads per library. Data from about ten donors, pooled across two independent experiments, went into the diversity and physicochemical repertoire analyses. The TRBV-TRBJ cluster analysis covered naive subsets from 5 or 6 donors and memory cells from 3 donors. Overall study outcomes, separate from this receptor: CXCR3 expression partially decreased after cryopreservation, so most assays used freshly isolated PBMCs. TRB CDR3s from CXCR3-positive naive cells showed higher hydrophobicity (lower Kidera factor 4), lower energy, and higher strength and volume indices than CXCR3-negative naive cells. Both naive subsets had comparably high repertoire diversity, while memory CD8+ T cells had much lower repertoire diversity. TRBV-TRBJ usage was similar between naive CXCR3-negative and CXCR3-positive cells from the same donor, while memory cells showed distinct patterns. Surface CD5, linked to self-reactivity in mice, was comparable between naive subsets; TCR interaction strength was therefore also inferred from TRB CDR3 physicochemical properties.

Sequenced using a NextSeq 550. The Human TCR Profiling Kit (MiLaboratory) was used to prepare UMI-labeled 5' RACE TRB cDNA libraries. cDNA synthesis used the entire amount of extracted RNA, and PCR amplification then used the entire amount of cDNA produced. Libraries were prepared in parallel with an identical number of PCR cycles. Regarding the original processing steps: With a requirement of at least two reads per UMI, MIGEC and MiXCR extracted about 53,000 +/- 9,400 unique UMI-labeled TRB cDNA molecules per library. On average, each library contained approximately 40,000 +/- 10,000 functional in-frame TRB CDR3 nucleotide clonotypes without stop codons. After downsampling to 5000 UMI-labeled TRB molecules per sample, diversity metrics, including normalized Shannon-Wiener and Chao1, were computed in VDJtools. VDJtools was used to calculate clonotype-size-weighted physicochemical properties of the central five CDR3 residues, namely interaction energy, strength, volume and Kidera factor 4. Following TCRdb reprocessing, every CDR3 protein sequence forms one entry, and DNA is not provided. It is TCRdb's table, rather than the study itself, that gives the V and J calls and clone size. The sample table includes about 66,000 distinct CDR3 sequences. About 4.6% of the sample belongs to the ten largest clones.

Concerning this clonotype itself: The specificity of this receptor is unknown.

Including cysteine and phenylalanine, the CDR3 has 16 amino acids. No DNA sequence was recorded. CDR1 and CDR2 were assigned from the germline V gene as SGHDT and YYEEEE. Each CD8+ T cell subset was flow-sorted in triplicate, with under 350,000 cells per subset placed directly into RLT lysis buffer. To exclude memory contaminants, naive CD8+ T cells were stringently defined as CD45RO-CCR7+CD27+CD95-. Peripheral blood mononuclear cells were isolated from buffy coats using standard density gradient centrifugation. A FACSAria III was used to flow-sort naive CXCR3-negative and CXCR3-positive CD8+ T cells. Total RNA was extracted from sorted cells with an RNeasy Mini Kit.

The chain was built from TRBV5-6 and TRBJ2-2. Sequencing used naive CXCR3- CD8+ T cells from blood. The label giving this sample's cell subset or site can be read as: CD45RO-CCR7+CD27+CD95- naive CD8+ T cells lacking CXCR3 (TNR3-). This receptor was taken from a human donor in good health. Some clones in this sample may be carry-over from other donors' samples. CDR3 loop: CASSFDYGRNTGELFF.